Listed here are 8 T cell receptor beta chains from one sample, sequenced in a study of control samples from healthy donors and cancer patients. Some clones are missing from TCRdb's copy, which holds only in-frame ones; the method was immunoSEQ multiplex PCR. This table holds about 79,000 clones, 80% to 95% found once. The sequenced sample consisted of PBMCs. These receptors were obtained from a woman between 40 and 50 years old with lung cancer.

The rearrangement uses TRBV6-5 and TRBJ1-2; no definite D call. Trimming took off 0 bases at V and 4 bases at J, with 9 bases between the two ends. The CDR3 contains 14 residues. CDR1 is MNHEY, CDR2 SVGAGI, per germline. In DNA form, the CDR3 reads TGTGCCAGCAGTTACTCGACGGAGGCCTATGGCTACACCTTC. Translation gives CASSYSTEAYGYTF.

The chain joins TRBV28 to TRBJ2-7; 9 bases agree with TRBD1. V lost 6 bases, J lost 5 bases, and 17 bases stayed unmatched. This CDR3 has 17 amino acids. CDR1 and CDR2 (germline): MDHEN, SYDVKM. The CDR3, as DNA: TGTGCCAGCAGCCCTCTCCGAGCCGGGACAGGGTACCACGAGCAGTACTTC. It is translated as CASSPLRAGTGYHEQYF.

The gene calls are TRBV11-3 and TRBJ2-2; 8 bases fit TRBD1. Germline V gene lookup returns CDR1 SGHNT and CDR2 YENEEA. With V trimmed by 5 bases and J by 8 bases, 16 bases remained unmatched. The CDR3 sequence is 17 residues long. The CDR3 region is CASSVMPGQDTAGELFF. The DNA of the CDR3 is TGTGCCAGCAGCGTAATGCCGGGACAGGACACCGCGGGGGAGCTGTTTTTT.

The chain combines TRBV28 with TRBJ2-5; D gene ambiguous. The CDR3 spans 11 residues. V lost 7 bases to trimming and J lost 5 bases, with 8 bases between them. Germline lookup yields CDR1 MDHEN and CDR2 SYDVKM. The chain's CDR3 is CASNTEETQYF. The CDR3 bases are TGTGCCAGCAATACCGAGGAGACCCAGTACTTC.

This chain joins TRBV5-1 and TRBJ1-1; no clear D gene. The V gene lost 6 bases and the J gene lost 3 bases, with 12 bases spanning the gap. The germline CDR1 and CDR2 sequences are SGHRS and YFSETQ. This CDR3 spans 13 amino acids. Here the CDR3 reads CASKNQEDTEAFF. In nucleotides, the CDR3 is TGCGCCAGCAAAAATCAGGAAGACACTGAAGCTTTCTTT.

The DNA of the CDR3 is TGTGCCAGCACCTCCGGGACAGGCAACACTGAAGCTTTCTTT. Its protein product is CASTSGTGNTEAFF. The genes are TRBV6-5 and TRBJ1-1; TRBD1 matches at 8 bases. With 7 bases clipped from V and 2 bases from J, the junction kept 6 bases outside the gene matches. Germline CDR1 is MNHEY and CDR2 is SVGAGI. The CDR3 is 14 amino acids.

The chain links TRBV3-1 (or the pseudogene TRBV3-2) to TRBJ1-1; 9 nucleotides match TRBD1. Germline loops: CDR1 LGHDT, CDR2 YNNKEL (reference sequence). This CDR3 has 19 residues. V lost 4 bases to trimming and J lost 0 bases; unmatched junction nucleotides: 15. The CDR3 DNA reads as TGTGCCAGCAGCCCAACCGGGACAGGGACGTGGAGGATGAACACTGAAGCTTTCTTT. Translated, it gives CASSPTGTGTWRMNTEAFF.

This chain connects TRBV28 to TRBJ2-7; 10 bases are a match to TRBD1. With 2 bases clipped from V and 5 bases from J, the junction kept 9 bases outside the gene matches. The CDR3 has 16 amino acids. CDR1 is MDHEN and CDR2 is SYDVKM in the germline V gene. The DNA for the CDR3 is TGTGCCAGCAGTTTACTTGTAGGGACAGGGGACCACGAGCAGTACTTC. Protein: CASSLLVGTGDHEQYF.